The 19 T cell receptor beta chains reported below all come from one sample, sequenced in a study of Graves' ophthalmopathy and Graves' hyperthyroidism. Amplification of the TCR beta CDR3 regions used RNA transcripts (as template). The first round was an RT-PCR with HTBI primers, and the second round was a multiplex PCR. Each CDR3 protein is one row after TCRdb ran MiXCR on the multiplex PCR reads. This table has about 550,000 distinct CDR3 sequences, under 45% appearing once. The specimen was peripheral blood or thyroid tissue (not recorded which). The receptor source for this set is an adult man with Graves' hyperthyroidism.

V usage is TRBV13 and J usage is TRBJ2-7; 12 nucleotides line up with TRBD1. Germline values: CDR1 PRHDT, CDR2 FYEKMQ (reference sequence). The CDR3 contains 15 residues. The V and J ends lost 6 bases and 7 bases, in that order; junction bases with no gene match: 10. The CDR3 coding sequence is TGTGCCAGCAGACCCGCCGGGACAGGGGGCTGGGAGCAGTACTTC. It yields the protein CASRPAGTGGWEQYF.

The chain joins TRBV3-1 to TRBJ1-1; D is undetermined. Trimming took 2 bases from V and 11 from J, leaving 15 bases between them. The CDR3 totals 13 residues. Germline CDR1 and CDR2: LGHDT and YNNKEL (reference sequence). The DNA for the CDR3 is TGTGCCAGCAGCCAATCGATCGGCAGAGGGGCTTTCTTT. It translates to CASSQSIGRGAFF.

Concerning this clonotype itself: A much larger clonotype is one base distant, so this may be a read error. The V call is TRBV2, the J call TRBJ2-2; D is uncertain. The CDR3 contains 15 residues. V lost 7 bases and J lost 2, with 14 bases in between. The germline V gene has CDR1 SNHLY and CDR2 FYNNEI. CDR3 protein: CASKATRINTGELFF. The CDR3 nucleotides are TGTGCCAGCAAGGCTACGAGAATTAACACCGGGGAGCTGTTTTTT. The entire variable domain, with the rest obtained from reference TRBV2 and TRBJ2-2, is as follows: EPEVTQTPSHQVTQMGQEVILRCVPISNHLYFYWYRQILGQKVEFLVSFYNNEISEKSEIFDDQFSVERPDGSNFTLKIRSTKLEDSAMYFCASKATRINTGELFFGEGSRLTVL.

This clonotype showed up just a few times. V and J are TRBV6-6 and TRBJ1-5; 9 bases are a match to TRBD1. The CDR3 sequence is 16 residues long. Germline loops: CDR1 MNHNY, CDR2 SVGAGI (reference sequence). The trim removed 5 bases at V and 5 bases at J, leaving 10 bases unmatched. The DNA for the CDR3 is TGTGCCAGCAGTAGGGGACAGGGCGGTAGGGATCAGCCCCAGCATTTT. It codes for CASSRGQGGRDQPQHF.

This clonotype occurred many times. The CDR3, as DNA: TGTGCCAGCAGCGGAGGGGACAGAAACACCGGGGAGCTGTTTTTT. Protein: CASSGGDRNTGELFF. The chain employs TRBV9 and TRBJ2-2; 7 bases line up with TRBD1. Germline-derived CDR1 and CDR2 are SGDLS and YYNGEE. V lost 3 bases, J lost 2 bases, and 4 bases stayed unmatched. This CDR3 is 15 amino acids long.

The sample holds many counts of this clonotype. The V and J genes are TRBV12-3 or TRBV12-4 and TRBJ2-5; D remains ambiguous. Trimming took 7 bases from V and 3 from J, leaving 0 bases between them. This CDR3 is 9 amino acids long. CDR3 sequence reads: CASKETQYF. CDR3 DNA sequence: TGTGCCAGCAAAGAGACCCAGTACTTC.

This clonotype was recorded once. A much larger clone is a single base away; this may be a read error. The CDR3 here is CASSPPTGSNSPLRF. The CDR3 nucleotides are TGTGCCAGCAGCCCCCCTACAGGGTCCAATTCACCCCTCCGCTTT. The gene calls are TRBV9 and TRBJ1-6, with D possibly matching TRBD1 (6 bases). This CDR3 contains 15 residues. Germline CDR1 SGDLS, CDR2 YYNGEE.

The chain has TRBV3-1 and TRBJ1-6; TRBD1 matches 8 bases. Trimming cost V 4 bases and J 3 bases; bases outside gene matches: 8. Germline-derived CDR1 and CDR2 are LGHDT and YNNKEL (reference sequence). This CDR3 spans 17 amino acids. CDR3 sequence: CASSRDRRAFYNSPLHF. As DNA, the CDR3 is TGTGCCAGCAGCCGGGACAGGAGGGCCTTCTATAATTCACCCCTCCACTTT.

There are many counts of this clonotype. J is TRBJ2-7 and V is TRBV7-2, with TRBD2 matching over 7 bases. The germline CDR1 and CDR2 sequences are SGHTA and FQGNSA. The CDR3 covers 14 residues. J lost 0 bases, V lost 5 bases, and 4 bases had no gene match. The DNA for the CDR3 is TGTGCCAGCAGCGGGGACTATTTCTCCTACGAGCAGTACTTC. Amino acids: CASSGDYFSYEQYF.

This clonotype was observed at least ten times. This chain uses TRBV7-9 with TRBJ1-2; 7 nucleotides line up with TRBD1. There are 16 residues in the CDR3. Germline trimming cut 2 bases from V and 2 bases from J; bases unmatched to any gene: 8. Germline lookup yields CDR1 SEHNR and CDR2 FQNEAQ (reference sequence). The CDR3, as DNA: TGTGCCAGCAGCTTATTGACAGGGCCGAAAAACTATGGCTACACCTTC. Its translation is CASSLLTGPKNYGYTF.

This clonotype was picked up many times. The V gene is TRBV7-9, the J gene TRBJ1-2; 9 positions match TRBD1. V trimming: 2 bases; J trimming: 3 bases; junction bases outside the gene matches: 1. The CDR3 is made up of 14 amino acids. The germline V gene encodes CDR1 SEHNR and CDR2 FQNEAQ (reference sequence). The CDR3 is CASSLWTGDYGYTF. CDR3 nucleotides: TGTGCCAGCAGCTTATGGACAGGGGACTATGGCTACACCTTC.

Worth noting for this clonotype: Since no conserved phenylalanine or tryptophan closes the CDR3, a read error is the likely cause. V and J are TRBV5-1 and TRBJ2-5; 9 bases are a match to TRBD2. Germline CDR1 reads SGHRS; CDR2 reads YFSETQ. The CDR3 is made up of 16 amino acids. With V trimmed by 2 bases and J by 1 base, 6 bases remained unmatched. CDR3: CASSFEGRGGQETQYL. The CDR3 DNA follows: TGCGCCAGCAGCTTTGAGGGGCGGGGGGGCCAAGAGACCCAGTACCTC.

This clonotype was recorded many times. Here the CDR3 DNA reads TGTGCCAGCAGAACGACAGGGCCGTCTGAAGCTTTCTTT. The encoded protein is CASRTTGPSEAFF. The chain carries TRBV12-3 or TRBV12-4 and TRBJ1-1; the match to TRBD1 covers 7 bases. The CDR3 has 13 residues. The junction had 7 bases not matched to a gene; V was cut back by 6 bases and J by 6 bases.

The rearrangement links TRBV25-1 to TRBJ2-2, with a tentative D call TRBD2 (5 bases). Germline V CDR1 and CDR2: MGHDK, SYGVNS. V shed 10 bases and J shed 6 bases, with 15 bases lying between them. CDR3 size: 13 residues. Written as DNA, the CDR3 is TGTGCCACCAGCCGGGGTGGCCCCGGGGAGCTGTTTTTT. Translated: CATSRGGPGELFF.

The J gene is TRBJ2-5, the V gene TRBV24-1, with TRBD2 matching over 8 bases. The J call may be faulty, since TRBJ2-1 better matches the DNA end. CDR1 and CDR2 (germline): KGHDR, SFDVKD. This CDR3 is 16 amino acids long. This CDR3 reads CATSDGGGNSYNEQFF. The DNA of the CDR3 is TGTGCCACCAGTGACGGCGGGGGGAACTCCTACAATGAGCAGTTCTTC.

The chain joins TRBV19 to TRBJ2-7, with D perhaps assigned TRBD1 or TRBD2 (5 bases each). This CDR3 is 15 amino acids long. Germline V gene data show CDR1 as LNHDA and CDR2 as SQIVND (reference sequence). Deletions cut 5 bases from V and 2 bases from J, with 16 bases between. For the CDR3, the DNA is TGTGCCAGTAGTTTAAACACCGGGACGACCTACGAGCAGTACTTC. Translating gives CASSLNTGTTYEQYF.

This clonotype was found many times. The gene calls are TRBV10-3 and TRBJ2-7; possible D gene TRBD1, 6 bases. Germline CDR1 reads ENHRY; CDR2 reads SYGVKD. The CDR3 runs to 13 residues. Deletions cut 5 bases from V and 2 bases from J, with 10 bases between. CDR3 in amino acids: CAISPDRTYEQYF. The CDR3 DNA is TGTGCCATCAGTCCCGACAGGACCTACGAGCAGTACTTC.

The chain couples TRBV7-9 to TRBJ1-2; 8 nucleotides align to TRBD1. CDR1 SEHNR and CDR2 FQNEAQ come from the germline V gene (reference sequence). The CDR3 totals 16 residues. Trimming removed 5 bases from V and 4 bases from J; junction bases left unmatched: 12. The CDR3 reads CASSPRTGKRGYGYTF. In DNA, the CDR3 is TGTGCCAGCAGCCCTCGGACAGGGAAGAGGGGCTATGGCTACACCTTC.

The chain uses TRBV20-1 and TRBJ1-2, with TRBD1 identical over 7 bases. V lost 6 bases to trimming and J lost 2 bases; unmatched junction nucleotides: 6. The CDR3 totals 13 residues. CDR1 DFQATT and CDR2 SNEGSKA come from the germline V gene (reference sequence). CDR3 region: CSALDRSNYGYTF. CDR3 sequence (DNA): TGCAGTGCCTTGGACAGGTCCAACTATGGCTACACCTTC.